Shown below are 21 T cell receptor beta chains from a single sample sequenced in a study of blood T cell repertoires in COVID-19. Generated by immunoSEQ multiplex PCR, the TCRdb table keeps only in-frame clones and is missing some. The sample holds 150,000 to 200,000 clones, 88% seen once. The sequenced sample was peripheral blood. The receptors stem from a man in his 70s with active or convalescent COVID-19.

V and J are TRBV28 and TRBJ2-7; D gene ambiguous. This CDR3 comprises 15 residues. Germline V gene data show CDR1 as MDHEN and CDR2 as SYDVKM. Trimming left V 3 bases short and J 0 bases short, with 12 bases between. The CDR3 protein is CASSLVGSNSYEQYF. CDR3 DNA: TGTGCCAGCAGTTTGGTCGGGTCGAACTCCTACGAGCAGTACTTC.

The chain links TRBV27 to TRBJ2-7, with 8 bases that match TRBD1. The CDR3 contains 15 residues. Unmatched junction bases numbered 14, after V lost 8 bases and J lost 5 bases. Germline CDR1 MNHEY, CDR2 SMNVEV (reference sequence). CDR3 residues: CASRPGQGILHEQYF. The CDR3 nucleotides read TGTGCCAGCCGCCCAGGACAGGGCATTCTCCACGAGCAGTACTTC.

This clone occurred once. The chain joins TRBV6-5 to TRBJ2-1; 7 bases are shared with TRBD2. The CDR3 loop spans 12 amino acids. The germline V gene encodes CDR1 MNHEY and CDR2 SVGAGI. V lost 0 bases and J lost 10; bases outside the gene matches: 0. The CDR3 loop is CASSYSGGEQFF. The CDR3 DNA reads TGTGCCAGCAGTTACTCGGGAGGGGAGCAGTTCTTC.

The chain joins TRBV2 to TRBJ2-2; D is perhaps TRBD1 (6 bases). This CDR3 spans 13 amino acids. Germline loops: CDR1 SNHLY, CDR2 FYNNEI. The V end was cut by 7 bases, the J end by 6 bases, with 12 bases between. The CDR3 region is CASTPGAAGELFF. In nucleotides, the CDR3 is TGTGCCAGCACTCCAGGGGCTGCCGGGGAGCTGTTTTTT.

The chain is built from TRBV6-2 or TRBV6-3 and TRBJ2-1; no clear D. V was cut by 2 bases and J by 2 bases, with 13 bases left in between. CDR1 is MNHEY and CDR2 is SVGEGT in the germline V gene. The CDR3 totals 16 residues. CDR3 sequence (DNA): TGTGCCAGCAGTTACGGGCTACCCGGCACCTACAATGAGCAGTTCTTC. It specifies CASSYGLPGTYNEQFF.

This clone was counted a few times. The CDR3 is CASSPRDRPYEQYF. In DNA, the CDR3 is TGTGCCAGCAGTCCCCGGGACAGACCCTACGAGCAGTACTTC. The chain uses TRBV27 and TRBJ2-7, with TRBD1 matching over 7 bases. The CDR3 spans 14 residues. Losses at the gene ends were 5 bases for V and 2 bases for J; bases not matched to a gene: 6. CDR1 and CDR2 from the germline V gene are MNHEY and SMNVEV (reference sequence).

The chain is built from TRBV3-1 (or the pseudogene TRBV3-2) and TRBJ2-2, with 9 bases lining up with TRBD1. In germline, CDR1 is LGHDT, CDR2 YNNKEL (reference sequence). CDR3 length: 21 residues. With V trimmed by 1 base and J by 5 bases, 20 bases remained unmatched. This chain's CDR3 is CASSQVLPITSTGGGTGELFF. CDR3 coding DNA: TGTGCCAGCAGCCAAGTCCTTCCCATTACCTCGACAGGGGGAGGGACCGGGGAGCTGTTTTTT.

The chain's CDR3 is CASSQTSGMPANTGELFF. The DNA of the CDR3 is TGTGCCAGCAGTCAGACTAGCGGGATGCCAGCGAACACCGGGGAGCTGTTTTTT. This rearrangement joins TRBV6-6 to TRBJ2-2; TRBD2 matches 11 bases. Germline trimming cut 5 bases from V and 0 bases from J; bases unmatched to any gene: 8. CDR3 size: 18 residues. The germline gives CDR1 MNHNY, CDR2 SVGAGI (reference sequence).

The chain links TRBV9 to TRBJ1-2; maybe TRBD1 (6 bases). CDR1 is SGDLS and CDR2 is YYNGEE in the germline V gene. V was clipped by 6 bases and J by 0 bases, with 15 bases between them. The CDR3 loop spans 15 amino acids. The CDR3 protein is CASTSLGGPNYGYTF. The CDR3 DNA reads as TGTGCCAGCACCTCCCTCGGGGGGCCTAACTATGGCTACACCTTC.

The J gene is TRBJ2-7, the V gene TRBV29-1; TRBD1 aligns across 7 bases. Trimming took 5 bases from V and 6 from J; bases not matched to a gene: 4. The CDR3 consists of 11 residues. CDR1 is SQVTM and CDR2 is ANQGSEA in the germline V gene. The CDR3 nucleotides read TGCAGCGTTAAGGGGGCCGGCGAGCAGTACTTC. Translation: CSVKGAGEQYF.

The CDR3 loop is CASTREGGRNQPQHF. The CDR3 DNA reads as TGTGCCAGTACTCGCGAGGGCGGTAGGAATCAGCCCCAGCATTTT. The genes are TRBV19 and TRBJ1-5; D ambiguous. V lost 7 bases, J lost 4 bases, and 17 bases lay in between. The CDR3 is made up of 15 amino acids. Germline lookup yields CDR1 LNHDA and CDR2 SQIVND (reference sequence).

V usage is TRBV5-5 and J usage is TRBJ2-5, with D tentatively TRBD2 (5 bases). This CDR3 comprises 13 residues. Trimming left V 4 bases short and J 5 bases short, with 12 bases between. Germline V gives CDR1 SGHKS, CDR2 YYEKEE (reference sequence). CDR3 loop: CASSRAAGETQYF. The CDR3 DNA sequence: TGTGCCAGCAGCCGGGCCGCGGGCGAGACCCAGTACTTC.

This clone was counted once. V is TRBV5-1 and J is TRBJ2-2, with a weak D call TRBD1 (6 bases). Germline CDR1 and CDR2: SGHRS and YFSETQ. The CDR3 runs to 17 residues. V lost 4 bases and J lost 4, with 20 bases in between. CDR3 sequence (DNA): TGCGCCAGCAGCAGAATCGGGACGGGACACATCACCGGGGAGCTGTTTTTT. Protein sequence: CASSRIGTGHITGELFF.

There are a few counts of this clone. The rearrangement joins TRBV28 to TRBJ2-7; D is perhaps TRBD1 (6 bases). The CDR3 length is 15 residues. V shed 3 bases and J shed 5 bases, with 17 bases lying between them. CDR1 and CDR2 (germline): MDHEN, SYDVKM. The CDR3 protein is CASSLRGTASHEQYF. The CDR3 DNA is TGTGCCAGCAGTTTGAGGGGGACCGCTTCCCACGAGCAGTACTTC.

The chain combines TRBV9 with TRBJ1-5; D gene ambiguous. The germline V and J ends were trimmed by 5 bases and 7 bases, with 16 bases remaining between them. The length of the CDR3 is 14 residues. Germline V CDR1 and CDR2: SGDLS, YYNGEE. CDR3 nucleotides: TGTGCCAGCAGTGGAGAGGAGGCTGGCCAGCCCCAGCATTTT. Encoded protein: CASSGEEAGQPQHF.

This clone showed up just a few times. This sequence joins TRBV5-1 and TRBJ2-2, with a weak D call TRBD1 (6 bases). The V end lost 2 bases, the J end lost 2 bases, and 10 bases lay between the germline ends. Per the germline V gene, CDR1 is SGHRS and CDR2 is YFSETQ. The CDR3 has 15 amino acids. This CDR3 is CASSLRDTNTGELFF. The CDR3 DNA sequence: TGCGCCAGCAGCTTACGGGACACCAACACCGGGGAGCTGTTTTTT. The full variable domain, in which reference TRBV5-1 and TRBJ2-2 provide the parts outside the CDR3, is KAGVTQTPRYLIKTRGQQVTLSCSPISGHRSVSWYQQTPGQGLQFLFEYFSETQRNKGNFPGRFSGRQFSNSRSEMNVSTLELGDSALYLCASSLRDTNTGELFFGEGSRLTVL.

The V gene is TRBV20-1, the J gene TRBJ2-7; TRBD2 might be the D (6 bases). The V end was cut by 3 bases, the J end by 4 bases, with 22 bases between. Germline V lookup: CDR1 DFQATT, CDR2 SNEGSKA (reference sequence). The CDR3 consists of 16 residues. The CDR3 is CSASHGAGPKTYEQYF. The CDR3 DNA reads TGCAGTGCTAGTCACGGGGCGGGGCCAAAGACATACGAGCAGTACTTC.

Here the CDR3 DNA reads TGCGCCAGCAGCCAAGAGGGGCGGGAAGCTTTCTTT. This sequence encodes CASSQEGREAFF. The chain joins TRBV4-3 to TRBJ1-1; D possibly corresponds to TRBD1 (5 bases). This CDR3 comprises 12 residues. The ends were cut back, 0 bases at V and 8 bases at J, with 7 bases in the middle. Per the germline V gene, CDR1 is LGHNA and CDR2 is YSLEER.

This clone was detected only a few times. The chain couples TRBV18 to TRBJ2-7; 12 nucleotides line up with TRBD1. Germline CDR1 is KGHSH and CDR2 is LQKENI. The CDR3 loop spans 14 amino acids. V gave up 5 bases and J gave up 6 bases; unmatched junction bases: 5. The CDR3 DNA is TGTGCCAGCTCATCTAGGGACAGGGGGCCCGAGCAGTACTTC. Translation: CASSSRDRGPEQYF.

V usage is TRBV6-2 or TRBV6-3 and J usage is TRBJ1-1, with a tentative D call TRBD1 (6 bases). V shed 3 bases and J shed 11 bases, with 16 bases lying between them. This CDR3 region has 13 residues. The germline V gene encodes CDR1 MNHEY and CDR2 SVGEGT. In nucleotides, the CDR3 is TGTGCCAGCAGTTATCTGGGGGCGAGCACTGCTTTCTTT. This translates into CASSYLGASTAFF.

V usage is TRBV6-2 or TRBV6-3 and J usage is TRBJ2-1, with D possibly being TRBD1 (6 bases). This CDR3 has 16 residues. Germline V CDR1 and CDR2: MNHEY, SVGEGT. The V end was cut by 3 bases, the J end by 6 bases, with 18 bases between. The CDR3 nucleotides are TGTGCCAGCAGTTATCGGCAGGGGATTTCGTTCAATGAGCAGTTCTTC. It encodes CASSYRQGISFNEQFF.